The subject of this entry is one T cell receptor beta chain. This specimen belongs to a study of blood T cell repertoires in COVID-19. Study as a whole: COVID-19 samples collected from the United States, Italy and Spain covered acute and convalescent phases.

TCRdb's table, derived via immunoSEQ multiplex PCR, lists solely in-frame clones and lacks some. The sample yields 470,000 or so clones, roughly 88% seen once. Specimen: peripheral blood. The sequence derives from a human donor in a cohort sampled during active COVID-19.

For the CDR3, the DNA is TGTGCCAGCAGTCCGAGTCCGGGACAGGGAACTGAAGCTTTCTTT. It specifies CASSPSPGQGTEAFF. The chain is built from TRBV6-2 or TRBV6-3 and TRBJ1-1, with 9 positions matching TRBD1. Looked up from germline, CDR1 is MNHEY and CDR2 is SVGEGT. V dropped 5 bases and J dropped 5; count of bases not matched to a gene: 9. This CDR3 spans 15 amino acids.